The rows below give T cell receptor beta chains drawn from one sample of a study of cytomegalovirus exposure and HLA in healthy donors. TCRdb's copy holds only in-frame clones and misses some; the assay was immunoSEQ multiplex PCR. This sample yields roughly 93,000 clones, of which over 75% are seen a single time; approximately 7.9% belongs to the top ten. The sequenced material came from PBMCs. Every receptor here comes from a man aged 25 to 45 in good health and CMV-seronegative. Each CDR3 is given with its conserved first and last residue.

j_gene	v_gene	CDR3aa
TRBJ2-2	TRBV11-3	CASSLAGDGTGELFF
TRBJ1-1	TRBV12-5	CASGLVPRGDTEAFF
TRBJ2-7	TRBV2	CATVFPLGGLYEQYF
TRBJ1-6	TRBV28	CASSRLLSSYNSPLHF
TRBJ2-2	TRBV29-1	CSGRGTGDTGELFF
TRBJ2-1	TRBV7-8	CASSFRKRELSSYNEQFF
TRBJ2-3	TRBV7-2	CASSLVPSGGGIDTQYF
TRBJ1-1	TRBV27	CATRRVSHLNTEAFF
TRBJ1-2	TRBV2	CASKGGAGDGYTF
TRBJ2-4	TRBV7-9	CASSVRGGDAKNIQYF
TRBJ2-7	TRBV6-4	CASSEGAGGSYEQYF
TRBJ2-5	TRBV6-5	CASREGRTETQYF
TRBJ2-2	TRBV2	CASRDRGTGELFF
TRBJ2-5	TRBV4-2	CASSQCQGLAGEVEETQYF
TRBJ2-1	TRBV5-4	CASSVLAGGNDEQFF
TRBJ2-3	TRBV19	CASSKGQGIDTQYF
TRBJ1-2	TRBV4-1	CASSQDWGGHRVYGYTF
TRBJ1-1	TRBV9	CASSPGQNTEAFF
TRBJ2-2	TRBV7-9	CALFHTGELFF
TRBJ2-3	TRBV25-1	CAASVADTQYF
TRBJ1-1	TRBV6-1	CASSEGTSGTEAFF
TRBJ2-1	TRBV6-5	CASRRGTSGYNEQFF
TRBJ1-1	TRBV4-3	CASSQEGRQSEAFF
TRBJ1-1	TRBV6-1	CASSHRSNTEAFF